Each of the 16 T cell receptor beta chains below was sequenced from the same sample in a study of blood T cell repertoires in COVID-19. Only in-frame clones appear in the TCRdb table, and some are missing; sequencing was by immunoSEQ multiplex PCR. The sample includes roughly 200,000 clones, 82% of them seen just once. The sequencing sample was made of peripheral blood. These receptors were obtained from a woman aged 55-70 years with COVID-19, enrolled during active disease.

This sequence joins TRBV30 and TRBJ2-1; the match to TRBD1 covers 7 bases. The CDR3 covers 13 residues. The V and J ends lost 4 bases and 8 bases, in that order; junction bases with no gene match: 8. Looked up from germline, CDR1 is GTSNPN and CDR2 is SVGIG (reference sequence). The CDR3 sequence: CAWKTGQHDEQFF. In DNA form, the CDR3 reads TGTGCCTGGAAGACAGGGCAGCACGATGAGCAGTTCTTC.

The chain has TRBV6-5 and TRBJ2-1, with 8 bases that match TRBD1. This CDR3 has 14 residues. V dropped 6 bases and J dropped 6; count of bases not matched to a gene: 7. Germline CDR1 is MNHEY and CDR2 is SVGAGI. The CDR3 bases are TGTGCCAGCAGGAGACAGGGACAGGTCAATGAGCAGTTCTTC. Protein product: CASRRQGQVNEQFF.

The chain carries TRBV5-1 and TRBJ1-2; D is possibly TRBD1 (6 bases). V was pared by 3 bases and J by 8 bases, with 17 bases between. CDR1 and CDR2 from the germline V gene are SGHRS and YFSETQ. The CDR3 covers 14 residues. The CDR3 DNA sequence: TGCGCCAGCAGCTCGACAGGTACATCCAAAGGCTACACCTTC. Encoded protein: CASSSTGTSKGYTF.

This clone occurred once. The DNA of the CDR3 is TGTGCCAGCAGCCCACTCCTGGTCAGGGATTACACCGGGGAGCTGTTTTTT. This encodes CASSPLLVRDYTGELFF. This chain connects TRBV5-6 to TRBJ2-2; weak D call: TRBD1 (5 bases). The CDR3 runs to 17 residues. The V end lost 4 bases, the J end lost 3 bases, and 19 bases lay between the germline ends. Germline values: CDR1 SGHDT, CDR2 YYEEEE.

V is TRBV3-1 (or the pseudogene TRBV3-2) and J is TRBJ1-2, with 10 bases that match TRBD1. The germline V gene has CDR1 LGHDT and CDR2 YNNKEL (reference sequence). The trim removed 4 bases at V and 7 bases at J, leaving 3 bases unmatched. The CDR3 loop spans 13 amino acids. The CDR3 nucleotides read TGTGCCAGCAGCCCCGGGACAGGGGTTGGCTACACCTTC. This codes for CASSPGTGVGYTF.

V gene TRBV29-1 combines with J gene TRBJ2-1; 7 bases are shared with TRBD1. There are 13 residues in the CDR3. With 4 bases clipped from V and 5 bases from J, the junction kept 5 bases outside the gene matches. In germline, CDR1 is SQVTM, CDR2 ANQGSEA. The CDR3 spells CSVGQGRHNEQFF. The CDR3 nucleotides are TGCAGCGTTGGACAGGGAAGGCACAATGAGCAGTTCTTC.

This clone was seen only a few times. The chain recombines TRBV4-2 with TRBJ2-7, with D perhaps TRBD2 (6 bases). Germline V lookup: CDR1 LGHNA, CDR2 YNFKEQ. V was pared by 1 base and J by 4 bases, with 11 bases between. The length of the CDR3 is 14 residues. The chain's CDR3 is CASSQAGAGYEQYF. The CDR3 region has the DNA TGTGCCAGCAGCCAAGCGGGAGCAGGATACGAGCAGTACTTC.

This clone was found once. CDR3 region: CASSFSLMTAYSGNTIYF. As DNA, the CDR3 is TGTGCCAGCAGTTTTTCCCTTATGACAGCGTACTCTGGAAACACCATATATTTT. J is TRBJ1-3 and V is TRBV27; D is perhaps TRBD1 (5 bases). Germline assignment: CDR1 MNHEY and CDR2 SMNVEV (reference sequence). Trimming removed 3 bases from V and 0 bases from J, with 18 bases in between. This CDR3 has 18 residues.

This clone was picked up a small number of times. The gene calls are TRBV6-1 and TRBJ1-2, with no clear D. Trimming took off 3 bases at V and 7 bases at J, with 9 bases between the two ends. Per germline, CDR1 MNHNS and CDR2 SASEGT. The CDR3 totals 12 residues. The chain's CDR3 is CASSENAGGYTF. The CDR3 bases are TGTGCCAGCAGTGAGAATGCGGGTGGCTACACCTTC.

V is TRBV7-9 and J is TRBJ1-2; D is possibly TRBD1 (5 bases). This CDR3 has 13 amino acids. The germline V and J ends were trimmed by 2 bases and 7 bases, with 11 bases remaining between them. CDR1 is SEHNR and CDR2 is FQNEAQ in the germline V gene (reference sequence). The CDR3 region has the DNA TGTGCCAGCAGCTTACCAGCGGGGGGTGGCTACACCTTC. The encoded protein is CASSLPAGGGYTF.

This chain joins TRBV11-2 and TRBJ2-3; D might be TRBD2 (6 bases). V lost 1 base and J 0 bases, leaving 8 bases between the germline ends. This CDR3 comprises 15 residues. The germline CDR1 and CDR2 sequences are SGHAT and FQNNGV. The chain's CDR3 is CASSLGGVSTDTQYF. CDR3 nucleotide sequence: TGTGCCAGCAGCTTAGGGGGGGTGAGCACAGATACGCAGTATTTT.

The chain combines TRBV18 with TRBJ1-2, with no clear D. The V end lost 6 bases, the J end lost 1 base, and 9 bases lay between the germline ends. Per the germline V gene, CDR1 is KGHSH and CDR2 is LQKENI. The length of the CDR3 is 13 residues. The CDR3 bases are TGTGCCAGCTCGCCGCGTAGTAACTATGGCTACACCTTC. This encodes CASSPRSNYGYTF.

In its sample, this clone was seen a few times. V is TRBV5-1 and J is TRBJ1-2; D possibly corresponds to TRBD1 (6 bases). V was trimmed by 4 bases and J by 4 bases, leaving 14 bases between them. The CDR3 is 14 residues long. Germline loops: CDR1 SGHRS, CDR2 YFSETQ. The CDR3 sequence is CASSPEQGLYGYTF. CDR3 sequence (DNA): TGCGCCAGCAGCCCGGAACAGGGTCTCTATGGCTACACCTTC.

The table lists this clone with a count of one. At one end the junction does not follow the germline gene, possibly because of a read error. This chain joins TRBV5-8 and TRBJ2-7; 8 bases are shared with TRBD1. The CDR3 has 13 amino acids. CDR1 SGHTS and CDR2 YDEGEE come from the germline V gene. The CDR3 reads CASSQNYGQGVTF. In DNA form, the CDR3 reads TGTGCCAGCAGCCAAAACTACGGACAGGGAGTCACCTTC.

This chain uses TRBV15 with TRBJ2-1; 7 nucleotides match TRBD1. CDR3 length: 16 amino acids. In germline, CDR1 is LNHNV, CDR2 YYDKDF (reference sequence). Losses at the gene ends were 8 bases for V and 2 bases for J; bases not matched to a gene: 12. CDR3 nucleotides: TGTGCCACCGAACCCTTCGGGACAGCCACCTACAATGAGCAGTTCTTC. Protein product: CATEPFGTATYNEQFF.

V gene TRBV9 combines with J gene TRBJ2-5, with TRBD1 identical over 7 bases. Unmatched junction bases numbered 1, after V lost 3 bases and J lost 2 bases. The CDR3 covers 13 residues. The germline V gene encodes CDR1 SGDLS and CDR2 YYNGEE. The CDR3 DNA reads TGTGCCAGCAGCGCGGGACAGCAAGAGACCCAGTACTTC. It is translated as CASSAGQQETQYF.